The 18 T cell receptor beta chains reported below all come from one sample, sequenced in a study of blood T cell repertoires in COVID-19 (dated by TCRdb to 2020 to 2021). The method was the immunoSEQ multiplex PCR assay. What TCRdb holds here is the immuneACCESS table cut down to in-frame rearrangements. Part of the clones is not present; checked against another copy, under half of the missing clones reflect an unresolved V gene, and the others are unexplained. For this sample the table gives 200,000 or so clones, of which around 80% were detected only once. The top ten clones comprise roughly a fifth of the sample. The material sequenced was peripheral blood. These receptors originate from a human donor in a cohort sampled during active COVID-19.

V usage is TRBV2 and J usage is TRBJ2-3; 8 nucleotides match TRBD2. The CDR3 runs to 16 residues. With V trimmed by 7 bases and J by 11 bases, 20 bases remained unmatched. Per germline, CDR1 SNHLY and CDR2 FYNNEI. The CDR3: CASKAGAALGAFRQYF. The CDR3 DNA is TGTGCCAGCAAAGCGGGAGCTGCCCTTGGCGCATTTCGGCAGTATTTT.

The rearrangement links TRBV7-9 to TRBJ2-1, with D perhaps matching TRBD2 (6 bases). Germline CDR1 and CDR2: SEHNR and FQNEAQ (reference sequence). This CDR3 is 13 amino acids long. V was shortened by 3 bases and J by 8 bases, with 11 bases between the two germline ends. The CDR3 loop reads CASSFWGGDEQFF. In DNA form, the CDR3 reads TGTGCCAGCAGCTTTTGGGGCGGGGATGAGCAGTTCTTC.

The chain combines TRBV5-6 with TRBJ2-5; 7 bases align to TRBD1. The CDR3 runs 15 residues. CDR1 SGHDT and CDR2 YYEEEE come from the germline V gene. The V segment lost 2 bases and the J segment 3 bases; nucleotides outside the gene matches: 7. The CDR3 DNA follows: TGTGCCAGCAGCTTTAGGACAGGCCTTAAAGAGACCCAGTACTTC. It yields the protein CASSFRTGLKETQYF.

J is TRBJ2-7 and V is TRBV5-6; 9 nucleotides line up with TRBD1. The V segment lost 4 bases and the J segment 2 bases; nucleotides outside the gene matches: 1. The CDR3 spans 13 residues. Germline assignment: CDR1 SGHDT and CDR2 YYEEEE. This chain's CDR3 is CASSRTGAYEQYV. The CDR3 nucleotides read TGTGCCAGCAGCCGGACAGGGGCCTACGAGCAGTACGTC.

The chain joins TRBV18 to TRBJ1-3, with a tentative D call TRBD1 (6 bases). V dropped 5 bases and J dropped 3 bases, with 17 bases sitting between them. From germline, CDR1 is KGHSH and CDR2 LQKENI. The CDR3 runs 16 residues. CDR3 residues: CASSSSHRTDGNTIYF. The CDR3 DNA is TGTGCCAGCTCATCATCCCACAGGACAGATGGAAACACCATATATTTT.

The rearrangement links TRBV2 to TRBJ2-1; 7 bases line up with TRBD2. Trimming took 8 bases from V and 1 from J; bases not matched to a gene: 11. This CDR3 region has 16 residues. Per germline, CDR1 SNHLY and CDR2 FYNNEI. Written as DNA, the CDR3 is TGTGCCAGCCGCCTTAGGGCTAGCGGTTCCTACAATGAGCAGTTCTTC. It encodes CASRLRASGSYNEQFF.

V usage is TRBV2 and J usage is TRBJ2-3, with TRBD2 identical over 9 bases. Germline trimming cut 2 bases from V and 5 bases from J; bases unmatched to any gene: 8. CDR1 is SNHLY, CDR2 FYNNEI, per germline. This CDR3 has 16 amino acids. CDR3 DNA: TGTGCCAGCAGTGAACCGGCTAGCGGGATACGAGATACGCAGTATTTT. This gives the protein CASSEPASGIRDTQYF.

CDR3 nucleotides: TGTGCCAGCAGTTACTCGATATTGGCAGACTATGGCTACACCTTC. Translated, it gives CASSYSILADYGYTF. V is TRBV6-6 and J is TRBJ1-2; D is ambiguous. CDR3 size: 15 residues. CDR1 is MNHNY, CDR2 SVGAGI, per germline (reference sequence). Trimming removed 0 bases from V and 3 bases from J, with 11 bases in between.

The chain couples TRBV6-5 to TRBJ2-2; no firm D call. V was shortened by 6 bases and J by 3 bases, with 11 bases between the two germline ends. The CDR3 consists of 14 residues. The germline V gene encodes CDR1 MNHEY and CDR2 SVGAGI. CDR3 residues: CASRLQPHTGELFF. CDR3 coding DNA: TGTGCCAGCAGGTTACAACCACACACCGGGGAGCTGTTTTTT.

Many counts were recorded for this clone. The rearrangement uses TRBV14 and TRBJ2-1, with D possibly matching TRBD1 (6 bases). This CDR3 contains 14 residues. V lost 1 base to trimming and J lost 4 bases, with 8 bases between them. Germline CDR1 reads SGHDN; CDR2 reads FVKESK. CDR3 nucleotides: TGTGCCAGCAGCCAAGCGGACAGATACAATGAGCAGTTCTTC. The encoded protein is CASSQADRYNEQFF.

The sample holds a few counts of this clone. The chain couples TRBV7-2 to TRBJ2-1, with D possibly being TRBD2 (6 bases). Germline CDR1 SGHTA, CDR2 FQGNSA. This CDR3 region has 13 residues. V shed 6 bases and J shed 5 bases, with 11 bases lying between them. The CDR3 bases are TGTGCCAGCAGTTCTGGCGGGGACAATGAGCAGTTCTTC. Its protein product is CASSSGGDNEQFF.

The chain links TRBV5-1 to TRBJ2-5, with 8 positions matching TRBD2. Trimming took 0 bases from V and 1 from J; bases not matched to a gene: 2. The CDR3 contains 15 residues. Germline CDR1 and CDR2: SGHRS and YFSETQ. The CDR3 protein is CASSLELAVQETQYF. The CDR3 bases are TGCGCCAGCAGCTTGGAACTAGCGGTCCAAGAGACCCAGTACTTC.

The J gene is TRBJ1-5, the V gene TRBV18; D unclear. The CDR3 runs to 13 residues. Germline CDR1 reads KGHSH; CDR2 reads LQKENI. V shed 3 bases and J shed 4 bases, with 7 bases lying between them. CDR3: CASSPSGNQPQHF. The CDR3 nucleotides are TGTGCCAGCTCACCGTCAGGAAATCAGCCCCAGCATTTT.

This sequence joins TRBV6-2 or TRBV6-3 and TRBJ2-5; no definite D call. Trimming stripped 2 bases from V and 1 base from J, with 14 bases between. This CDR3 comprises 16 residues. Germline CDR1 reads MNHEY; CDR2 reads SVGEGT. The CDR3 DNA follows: TGTGCCAGCAGTTACACCGTACCATCGCGCCAAGAGACCCAGTACTTC. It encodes CASSYTVPSRQETQYF.

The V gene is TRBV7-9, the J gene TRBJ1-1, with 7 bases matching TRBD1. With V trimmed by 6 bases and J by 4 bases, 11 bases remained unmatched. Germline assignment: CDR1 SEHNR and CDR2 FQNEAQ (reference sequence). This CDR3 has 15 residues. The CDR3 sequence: CASSPPDRLGTEAFF. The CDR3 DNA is TGTGCCAGCAGTCCCCCGGACAGGCTGGGCACTGAAGCTTTCTTT.

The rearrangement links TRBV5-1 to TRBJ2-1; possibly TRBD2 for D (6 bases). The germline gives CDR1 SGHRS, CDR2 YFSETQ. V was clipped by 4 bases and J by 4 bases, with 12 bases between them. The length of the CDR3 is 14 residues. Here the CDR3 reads CASSGGLAYNEQFF. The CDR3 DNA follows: TGCGCCAGCAGCGGGGGACTGGCATACAATGAGCAGTTCTTC.

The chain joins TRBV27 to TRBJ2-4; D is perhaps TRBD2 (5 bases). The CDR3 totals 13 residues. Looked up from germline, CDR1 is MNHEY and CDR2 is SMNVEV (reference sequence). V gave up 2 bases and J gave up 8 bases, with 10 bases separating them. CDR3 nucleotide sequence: TGTGCCAGCAGTTTACAAGGGAGCGACATTCAGTACTTC. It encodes CASSLQGSDIQYF.

The CDR3 sequence: CASSLSGSGRADTQYF. The DNA for the CDR3 is TGCGCCAGCAGCCTAAGTGGAAGCGGGCGGGCAGATACGCAGTATTTT. The genes are TRBV4-1 and TRBJ2-3; TRBD2 might be the D (6 bases). The CDR3 has 16 amino acids. Trimming left V 4 bases short and J 4 bases short, with 18 bases between. The V gene's germline CDR1 is MGHRA and CDR2 YSYEKL.